This TCR beta chain stems from a study of PD-1 blockade in classical Hodgkin lymphoma. Time point given: newly diagnosed, previously untreated cHL patient sample. Using magnetic negative selection, the CD4+ T cells were separated out of thawed PBMCs. Some clones are missing from TCRdb's copy, which holds only in-frame ones; the method was immunoSEQ multiplex PCR. Among some 3,300 clones listed, around 84% were seen once. Trimming cost V 6 bases and J 9 bases, with 9 bases left between them. CDR1 is MDHEN and CDR2 is SYDVKM in the germline V gene. The CDR3 has 12 amino acids. The TCR sequence derives from a human donor with classical Hodgkin lymphoma. Sequences were obtained from CD4+ T cells from blood. The V gene is TRBV28, the J gene TRBJ1-6; D gene ambiguous. This chain's CDR3 is CASSPQGSPLHF. The CDR3 nucleotides read TGTGCCAGCAGCCCCCAAGGTTCACCCCTCCACTTT.